This T cell receptor gamma chain was recovered during a study of gamma delta lymphoproliferative disorders and STAT genes. Study context: Delta-chain libraries followed the EuroClonality-NGS standard operating procedure.

TCRdb reprocessed the multiplex PCR reads using CATT. The table shows about 2,000 gamma-chain clones, with 10% occurring only once. The study's findings and limits: Low-frequency NGS calls may be less specific; leukemic clone sharing needs confirmation.

This clone is large. No antigen is known for it. Within the sample, other DNA sequences also encode this same CDR3. CDR3 length equals 11 residues. Trimming took 8 bases from V and 2 from J; bases not matched to a gene: 1. PBMCs from patients and controls supplied the genomic DNA for sequencing. No sample was taken during therapy; all were off or pre-therapy. The chain joins TRGV10 to TRGJ1 or TRGJ2. TCRdb gives no J gene; it was assigned here by matching the DNA to germline. TRGV10 is marked as an open reading frame, function uncertain. The sequenced material came from blood. This TCR was recovered from a human donor with gamma-delta T-cell large granular lymphocyte leukemia. In DNA, the CDR3 is TGTGCTGCGTGGGATTATTATAAGAAACTCTTT. Protein: CAAWDYYKKLF.